The 8 T cell receptor beta chains below all came from one sample that was sequenced in a study of cytomegalovirus exposure and HLA in healthy donors. The PCR employed 60 Vbeta primers together with 13 Jbeta primers. The assay was immunoSEQ multiplex PCR, and TCRdb's table has in-frame clones only and misses some. The sample holds some 170,000 clones; roughly 72% are singletons and the top ten take over 0.95%. The sequenced sample consisted of PBMCs. These receptors all stem from a woman aged 40 to 55 in good health and CMV-seronegative.

This clone was seen just once. The chain links TRBV6-1 to TRBJ2-7, with 11 positions matching TRBD2. V dropped 6 bases and J dropped 3; count of bases not matched to a gene: 4. This CDR3 is 14 amino acids long. CDR1 and CDR2 (germline): MNHNS, SASEGT. The CDR3 coding sequence is TGTGCCAGCAGCGAGACTAGCGGGATCTACGAGCAGTACTTC. Translated: CASSETSGIYEQYF.

This sequence joins TRBV10-3 and TRBJ2-7; 10 bases are shared with TRBD2. The V gene's germline CDR1 is ENHRY and CDR2 SYGVKD. This CDR3 region has 15 residues. J was trimmed by 1 base and V by 2 bases; bases with no gene match: 2. CDR3 nucleotides: TGTGCCATCAGTGAGGGGACTAGCGCATCCTACGAGCAGTACTTC. It specifies CAISEGTSASYEQYF.

The J gene is TRBJ2-1, the V gene TRBV5-1; maybe TRBD1 (6 bases). CDR1 is SGHRS and CDR2 is YFSETQ in the germline V gene. The V and J ends lost 2 bases and 2 bases respectively, with 20 bases between them. CDR3 length equals 18 residues. The CDR3 nucleotides read TGCGCCAGCAGCTTCCTTCCCCAAACTAGGGACACCTACAATGAGCAGTTCTTC. Its protein is CASSFLPQTRDTYNEQFF.

The rearrangement joins TRBV29-1 to TRBJ1-5; 7 bases line up with TRBD1. This CDR3 is 13 amino acids long. Per the germline V gene, CDR1 is SQVTM and CDR2 is ANQGSEA. V gave up 6 bases and J gave up 7 bases; unmatched junction bases: 9. CDR3 coding DNA: TGCAGCGTGGGACAGCGAGTAGACCAGCCCCAGCATTTT. Its protein is CSVGQRVDQPQHF. The full variable domain, with the rest looked up from reference TRBV29-1 and TRBJ1-5, is SAVISQKPSRDICQRGTSLTIQCQVDSQVTMMFWYRQQPGQSLTLIATANQGSEATYESGFVIDKFPISRPNLTFSTLTVSNMSPEDSSIYLCSVGQRVDQPQHFGDGTRLSIL.

This chain connects TRBV7-9 to TRBJ2-6; tentatively, D is TRBD1 (6 bases). The V gene's germline CDR1 is SEHNR and CDR2 FQNEAQ (reference sequence). The CDR3 covers 16 residues. Trimming took 9 bases from V and 0 from J, leaving 15 bases between them. This chain's CDR3 is CASLQGSHSGANVLTF. CDR3 bases: TGTGCCAGTTTACAGGGCTCCCACTCTGGGGCCAACGTCCTGACTTTC.

This rearrangement joins TRBV7-8 to TRBJ2-3; 9 nucleotides align to TRBD2. V lost 5 bases to trimming and J lost 3 bases; unmatched junction nucleotides: 9. The CDR3 runs 16 residues. The germline CDR1 and CDR2 sequences are SGHVS and FQNEAQ. The CDR3 here is CASSPPGTSKTDTQYF. DNA of the CDR3: TGTGCCAGCAGCCCACCGGGGACTAGCAAGACAGATACGCAGTATTTT.

This clone was recorded a few times. The rearrangement joins TRBV7-8 to TRBJ1-3; no definite D call. Looked up from germline, CDR1 is SGHVS and CDR2 is FQNEAQ. V lost 2 bases to trimming and J lost 0 bases, with 11 bases between them. This CDR3 region has 16 residues. CDR3 sequence reads: CASSLQAVPSGNTIYF. The CDR3 nucleotides are TGTGCCAGCAGCTTACAGGCAGTACCCTCTGGAAACACCATATATTTT.

The rearrangement joins TRBV29-1 to TRBJ2-7, with 14 bases that match TRBD2. V dropped 0 bases and J dropped 3; count of bases not matched to a gene: 4. CDR3 length: 16 amino acids. Germline V gene lookup returns CDR1 SQVTM and CDR2 ANQGSEA. The CDR3 is CSVEDPGTSGSYEQYF. For the CDR3, the DNA is TGCAGCGTTGAAGATCCCGGGACTAGCGGGAGCTACGAGCAGTACTTC.